The 17 T cell receptor beta chains presented below share a single source sample, sequenced in a study of blood T cells in healthy people across ages. Combining a sample-barcoded 5' primer with a J-beta primer mix, a second PCR ran for roughly 7 to 12 cycles. MiXCR was run by TCRdb on the 5' RACE reads, yielding one entry per CDR3 protein. The sample lists approximately 1.5 million distinct CDR3 sequences; roughly 30% were seen once. The sample was blood. Receptors originate from a woman in her thirties in good health.

The rearrangement uses TRBV19 and TRBJ1-1; 7 nucleotides agree with TRBD1. The CDR3 sequence is 11 residues long. V shed 5 bases and J 10 bases; nucleotides not matched to a gene: 4. Germline lookup yields CDR1 LNHDA and CDR2 SQIVND (reference sequence). Here the CDR3 reads CASSPDRRAFF. DNA of the CDR3: TGTGCCAGTAGTCCGGACAGGAGAGCTTTCTTT. Filled out from reference TRBV19 and TRBJ1-1, the complete variable domain reads DGGITQSPKYLFRKEGQNVTLSCEQNLNHDAMYWYRQDPGQGLRLIYYSQIVNDFQKGDIAEGYSVSREKKESFPLTVTSAQKNPTAFYLCASSPDRRAFFGQGTRLTVV.

In its sample, this clonotype was seen a few times. The CDR3 is CASSTIREQFF. The CDR3, as DNA: TGTGCCAGCAGTACGATTAGGGAGCAGTTCTTC. J is TRBJ2-1 and V is TRBV2; D remains unclear. Germline V gene lookup returns CDR1 SNHLY and CDR2 FYNNEI. The CDR3 is 11 residues long. Trimming took 5 bases from V and 10 from J, leaving 9 bases between them.

The CDR3 is CSAPAGEGTEAFF. The CDR3 DNA reads TGCAGTGCTCCAGCAGGGGAAGGTACTGAAGCTTTCTTT. The chain uses TRBV20-1 and TRBJ1-1; perhaps TRBD1 as D (6 bases). The germline V and J ends were trimmed by 5 bases and 5 bases, with 15 bases remaining between them. The CDR3 has 13 amino acids. CDR1 and CDR2 from the germline V gene are DFQATT and SNEGSKA (reference sequence).

This clonotype was found once. The rearrangement uses TRBV7-3 and TRBJ2-6, with 12 bases fitting TRBD1. V lost 10 bases, J lost 1 base, and 11 bases stayed unmatched. Looked up from germline, CDR1 is SGHTA and CDR2 is FQGTGA. The CDR3 has 18 amino acids. The CDR3 nucleotides are TGTGCCAACTACCTGGGGGGACAGGGGGCTTCTGGGGCCAACGTCCTGACTTTC. Its translation is CANYLGGQGASGANVLTF.

The rearrangement links TRBV3-1 to TRBJ1-2; TRBD1 matches at 8 bases. V was pared by 0 bases and J by 4 bases, with 4 bases of the junction left unmatched. The germline V gene encodes CDR1 LGHDT and CDR2 YNNKEL (reference sequence). The CDR3 is made up of 15 amino acids. This chain's CDR3 is CASSQDQGAFYGYTF. In nucleotides, the CDR3 is TGTGCCAGCAGCCAAGACCAGGGGGCCTTCTATGGCTACACCTTC.

The J gene is TRBJ2-6, the V gene TRBV4-2; unclear D gene. The V gene lost 0 bases and the J gene lost 4 bases, with 4 bases spanning the gap. The CDR3 runs to 14 residues. CDR1 LGHNA and CDR2 YNFKEQ come from the germline V gene. The CDR3 reads CASSQDRGANVLTF. In DNA, the CDR3 is TGTGCCAGCAGCCAAGATCGAGGGGCCAACGTCCTGACTTTC.

This clonotype occurred many times. This rearrangement joins TRBV29-1 to TRBJ2-1; TRBD2 aligns across 8 bases. Trimming removed 6 bases from V and 10 bases from J; junction bases left unmatched: 8. CDR1 is SQVTM and CDR2 is ANQGSEA in the germline V gene. The CDR3 has 12 residues. The CDR3 spells CSVRRGGPEQFF. The DNA for the CDR3 is TGCAGCGTACGACGGGGGGGACCCGAGCAGTTCTTC.

The V gene is TRBV6-1, the J gene TRBJ1-2, with D possibly matching TRBD1 (5 bases). Looked up from germline, CDR1 is MNHNS and CDR2 is SASEGT. The CDR3 is made up of 14 amino acids. The V end lost 1 base, the J end lost 1 base, and 7 bases lay between the germline ends. The CDR3 spells CASSEGTYNYGYTF. The DNA of the CDR3 is TGTGCCAGCAGTGAAGGGACATATAACTATGGCTACACCTTC.

The rearrangement links TRBV6-4 to TRBJ2-1; the D call may be TRBD1 or TRBD2 (5 bases each). Germline CDR1 reads MRHNA; CDR2 reads SNTAGT. With 2 bases removed from V and 9 bases from J, the gap between germline ends came to 14 bases. The CDR3 totals 14 residues. The CDR3 reads CASSDLSHGGEQFF. The CDR3 nucleotides are TGTGCCAGCAGTGACCTCTCTCATGGGGGTGAGCAGTTCTTC.

The V gene is TRBV10-3, the J gene TRBJ2-1, with 8 nucleotides matching TRBD2. Germline V gene sequence: CDR1 ENHRY, CDR2 SYGVKD. CDR3 length: 14 residues. Trimming at V came to 6 bases and at J to 6 bases, leaving 7 bases not matched to a gene. The CDR3 sequence: CAISNGLAPNEQFF. DNA of the CDR3: TGTGCCATCAGCAACGGACTAGCTCCCAATGAGCAGTTCTTC.

There are a few counts of this clonotype. The chain has TRBV5-1 and TRBJ1-1; no clear D. The CDR3 totals 17 residues. Trimming removed 2 bases from V and 1 base from J, with 18 bases in between. Germline lookup yields CDR1 SGHRS and CDR2 YFSETQ. CDR3 bases: TGCGCCAGCAGCTTCTCCGCGCCGGCCCCTCCGAACACTGAAGCTTTCTTT. Translation: CASSFSAPAPPNTEAFF. Looking up the rest from reference TRBV5-1 and TRBJ1-1 gives the full variable domain: KAGVTQTPRYLIKTRGQQVTLSCSPISGHRSVSWYQQTPGQGLQFLFEYFSETQRNKGNFPGRFSGRQFSNSRSEMNVSTLELGDSALYLCASSFSAPAPPNTEAFFGQGTRLTVV.

This clonotype has more than one count but fewer than ten. The CDR3 loop is CSVAPGGLNTEAFF. Here the CDR3 DNA reads TGCAGCGTTGCTCCGGGGGGCCTGAACACTGAAGCTTTCTTT. V usage is TRBV29-1 and J usage is TRBJ1-1; a possible D gene is TRBD1 (6 bases). CDR3 length: 14 amino acids. The ends were cut back, 4 bases at V and 0 bases at J, with 12 bases in the middle. Per the germline V gene, CDR1 is SQVTM and CDR2 is ANQGSEA.

This clonotype has only a few counts. This chain links TRBV9 with TRBJ2-5; 7 positions agree with TRBD2. Unmatched junction bases numbered 6, after V lost 0 bases and J lost 1 base. Germline V lookup: CDR1 SGDLS, CDR2 YYNGEE. The CDR3 contains 16 residues. The CDR3 here is CASSVGSGLSQETQYF. Written as DNA, the CDR3 is TGTGCCAGCAGCGTAGGGTCGGGACTATCCCAAGAGACCCAGTACTTC. Full variable domain (missing parts from reference TRBV9 and TRBJ2-5): DSGVTQTPKHLITATGQRVTLRCSPRSGDLSVYWYQQSLDQGLQFLIQYYNGEERAKGNILERFSAQQFPDLHSELNLSSLELGDSALYFCASSVGSGLSQETQYFGPGTRLLVL.

This rearrangement joins TRBV6-1 to TRBJ2-3; D ambiguous. Trimming stripped 3 bases from V and 1 base from J, with 11 bases between. Germline values: CDR1 MNHNS, CDR2 SASEGT. This CDR3 has 15 residues. The chain's CDR3 is CASSEEYPRTDTQYF. As DNA, the CDR3 is TGTGCCAGCAGTGAGGAGTATCCTCGCACAGATACGCAGTATTTT.

This chain links TRBV19 with TRBJ2-6; 10 bases agree with TRBD1. The length of the CDR3 is 18 residues. Germline trimming cut 5 bases from V and 3 bases from J; bases unmatched to any gene: 10. The germline gives CDR1 LNHDA, CDR2 SQIVND (reference sequence). The CDR3 spells CASSQPGQGFGGANVLTF. The DNA of the CDR3 is TGTGCCAGTAGTCAACCGGGACAGGGGTTCGGTGGGGCCAACGTCCTGACTTTC.

The V call is TRBV18, the J call TRBJ2-1, with D possibly matching TRBD1 (6 bases). The CDR3 has 16 amino acids. V lost 6 bases, J lost 7 bases, and 22 bases lay in between. Germline V lookup: CDR1 KGHSH, CDR2 LQKENI. As DNA, the CDR3 is TGTGCCAGCTCCCATCGGCCCGGACAGAAGGGAAATGAGCAGTTCTTC. Protein: CASSHRPGQKGNEQFF. Based on the CDR3 plus reference TRBV18 and TRBJ2-1, the full variable domain is NAGVMQNPRHLVRRRGQEARLRCSPMKGHSHVYWYRQLPEEGLKFMVYLQKENIIDESGMPKERFSAEFPKEGPSILRIQQVVRGDSAAYFCASSHRPGQKGNEQFFGPGTRLTVL.

This clonotype showed up just a few times. The chain combines TRBV29-1 with TRBJ1-2; weak D call: TRBD1 (5 bases). CDR1 and CDR2 (germline): SQVTM, ANQGSEA. The CDR3 runs to 15 residues. The germline V and J ends were trimmed by 3 bases and 1 base, with 15 bases remaining between them. The CDR3 DNA follows: TGCAGCGTTGACTTAGGTCTTGGGGGTAACTATGGCTACACCTTC. Translation gives CSVDLGLGGNYGYTF.